This TCR beta chain came from a study of T cell responses to AZD1222 COVID-19 vaccine. Sequenced by immunoSEQ multiplex PCR; TCRdb stores in-frame clones only, minus some. Among 75,000 to 80,000 clones listed, under 90% were seen once. Trimming removed 6 bases at V and 5 bases at J, with 19 bases between. Germline V gene sequence: CDR1 MDHEN, CDR2 SYDVKM. The CDR3 has 15 residues. The chain links TRBV28 to TRBJ2-5, with D maybe TRBD1 (5 bases). The receptor's source is an adult who received the AZD1222 COVID-19 vaccine. The sequencing used peripheral blood, collected 28 days after the second AZD1222 dose. CDR3 nucleotide sequence: TGTGCCAGCAGCCTAGGTACGGGCCAGGGTGAGACCCAGTACTTC. Protein: CASSLGTGQGETQYF.